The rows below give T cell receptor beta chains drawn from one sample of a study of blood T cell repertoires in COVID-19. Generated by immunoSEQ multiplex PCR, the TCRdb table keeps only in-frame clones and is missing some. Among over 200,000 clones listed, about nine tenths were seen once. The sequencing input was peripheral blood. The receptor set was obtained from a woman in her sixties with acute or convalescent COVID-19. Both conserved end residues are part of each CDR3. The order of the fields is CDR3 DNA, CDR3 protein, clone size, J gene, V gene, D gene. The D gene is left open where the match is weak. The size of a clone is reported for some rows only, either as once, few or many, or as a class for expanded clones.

CDR3nt: TGTGCCAGCAGCATTCAGGGGGGTGGAAACACCATATATTTT; CDR3aa: CASSIQGGGNTIYF; abundance: -; j_gene: TRBJ1-3; v_gene: TRBV7-9; d_gene: TRBD1
CDR3nt: TGTGCCAGCGGGCGGGGGGGCCTAGAGACCCAGTACTTC; CDR3aa: CASGRGGLETQYF; abundance: -; j_gene: TRBJ2-5; v_gene: TRBV28; d_gene: TRBD2
CDR3nt: TGTGCCAGCAGTCCCGGGGGGGAACAGCCCCAGCATTTT; CDR3aa: CASSPGGEQPQHF; abundance: -; j_gene: TRBJ1-5; v_gene: TRBV12-3/TRBV12-4; d_gene: -
CDR3nt: TGTGCCAGCAGTCGGGGACAGGGAAACACCATATATTTT; CDR3aa: CASSRGQGNTIYF; abundance: -; j_gene: TRBJ1-3; v_gene: TRBV12-3/TRBV12-4; d_gene: TRBD1
CDR3nt: TGTGCCAGCAGTCCCTCGGCGGGGACAGGGGGCAGCGAGCAGTACTTC; CDR3aa: CASSPSAGTGGSEQYF; abundance: -; j_gene: TRBJ2-7; v_gene: TRBV25-1; d_gene: TRBD1
CDR3nt: TGTGCCAGCAGCCCTACAATCGACAGGAGCTACGAGCAGTACTTC; CDR3aa: CASSPTIDRSYEQYF; abundance: -; j_gene: TRBJ2-7; v_gene: TRBV5-5; d_gene: -
CDR3nt: TGTGCCTGGAGTGTACGGGCAGGGGGGTATGACCTGACTTTC; CDR3aa: CAWSVRAGGYDLTF; abundance: once; j_gene: TRBJ2-6; v_gene: TRBV30; d_gene: -
CDR3nt: TGTGCCAGCAGTTACGATACTAGCGGGAGGCAGACCCAGTACTTC; CDR3aa: CASSYDTSGRQTQYF; abundance: -; j_gene: TRBJ2-5; v_gene: TRBV6-2/TRBV6-3; d_gene: TRBD2
CDR3nt: TGTGCCAGCAGGAGACAGGTAGCTAATGAAAAACTGTTTTTT; CDR3aa: CASRRQVANEKLFF; abundance: -; j_gene: TRBJ1-4; v_gene: TRBV6-5; d_gene: -
CDR3nt: TGTGCCAGCAGTTCGCTAGCCCAGAGCTCCTACGAGCAGTACTTC; CDR3aa: CASSSLAQSSYEQYF; abundance: -; j_gene: TRBJ2-7; v_gene: TRBV6-2/TRBV6-3; d_gene: -